This TCR beta chain was identified in a study of cytomegalovirus exposure and HLA in healthy donors. Study-level points and caveats: Previously analyzed data showed that most TCR beta V segments were productive at a frequency of about 87% or about 30%. Serostatus for CMV was the only available immune exposure information. Among TCR beta chains, those listed as cytomegalovirus-associated numbered over 150.

Primers for the PCR totalled 60 Vbeta and 13 Jbeta. Sequencing was performed with immunoSEQ multiplex PCR; in TCRdb, only in-frame clones are kept and a portion is missing. Of approximately 45,000 clones in the sample, 55% to 75% were seen once. Deletions cut 5 bases from V and 3 bases from J, with 13 bases between. The germline CDR1 and CDR2 sequences are MGHDK and SYGVNS. There are 14 residues in the CDR3. Concerning this clone itself: Its matching antigen is unknown.

The sequence came from a woman aged 25 to 45 in good health and CMV-seronegative. The chain is built from TRBV25-1 and TRBJ1-1; D perhaps matches TRBD1 (5 bases). The sequencing sample was made of PBMCs. As DNA, the CDR3 is TGTGCCAGCAGTCGCAGGGTTTCGGACACTGAAGCTTTCTTT. Encoded protein: CASSRRVSDTEAFF.